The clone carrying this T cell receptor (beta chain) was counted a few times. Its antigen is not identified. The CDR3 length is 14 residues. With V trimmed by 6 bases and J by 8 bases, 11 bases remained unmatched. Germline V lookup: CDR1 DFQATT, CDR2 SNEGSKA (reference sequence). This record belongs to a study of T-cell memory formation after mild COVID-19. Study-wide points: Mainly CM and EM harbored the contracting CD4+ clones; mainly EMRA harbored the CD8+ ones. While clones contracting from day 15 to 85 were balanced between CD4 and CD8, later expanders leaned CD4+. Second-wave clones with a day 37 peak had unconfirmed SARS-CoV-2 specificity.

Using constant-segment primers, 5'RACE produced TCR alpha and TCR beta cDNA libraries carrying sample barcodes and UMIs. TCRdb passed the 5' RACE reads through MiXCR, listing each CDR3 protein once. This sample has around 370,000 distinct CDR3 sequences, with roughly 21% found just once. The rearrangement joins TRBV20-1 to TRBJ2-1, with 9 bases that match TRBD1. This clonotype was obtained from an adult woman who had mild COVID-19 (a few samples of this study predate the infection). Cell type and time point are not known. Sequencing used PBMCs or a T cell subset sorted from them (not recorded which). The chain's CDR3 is CSANLLRDRDEQFF. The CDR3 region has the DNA TGCAGTGCCAACCTGCTCCGGGACAGGGATGAGCAGTTCTTC.